These 17 T cell receptor beta chains came from one sample sequenced in a study of blood T cell repertoires in COVID-19. The table came from immunoSEQ multiplex PCR; TCRdb's copy has only in-frame clones and leaves some out. Here the sample spans 200,000 to 250,000 clones, approximately 90% being singletons. Specimen: PBMCs or T cells enriched from blood (not recorded which). Receptors originate from a woman aged 25-40 years who had recovered from COVID-19.

The chain uses TRBV6-5 and TRBJ2-7, with 8 bases that match TRBD1. This CDR3 spans 12 amino acids. J was trimmed by 4 bases and V by 10 bases; bases with no gene match: 6. Per germline, CDR1 MNHEY and CDR2 SVGAGI. The CDR3 here is CATATGDYEQYF. CDR3 coding DNA: TGTGCCACCGCGACAGGGGATTACGAGCAGTACTTC.

The chain carries TRBV7-3 and TRBJ1-2; 10 bases match TRBD1. The CDR3 length is 14 residues. Germline V gives CDR1 SGHTA, CDR2 FQGTGA. Unmatched junction bases numbered 5, after V lost 2 bases and J lost 8 bases. Here the CDR3 reads CASSLPGTGEGYTF. The DNA of the CDR3 is TGTGCCAGCAGCTTACCGGGGACAGGGGAGGGCTACACCTTC.

The chain employs TRBV4-3 and TRBJ2-1; 7 nucleotides line up with TRBD1. The CDR3 length is 16 residues. J lost 5 bases, V lost 1 base, and 8 bases had no gene match. Germline V CDR1 and CDR2: LGHNA, YSLEER. The CDR3 here is CASSQAAGGDHNEQFF. CDR3 coding DNA: TGCGCCAGCAGCCAAGCAGCAGGGGGTGACCACAATGAGCAGTTCTTC.

The genes are TRBV6-5 and TRBJ1-2; tentatively, D is TRBD1 (6 bases). V lost 1 base to trimming and J lost 4 bases, with 10 bases between them. The CDR3 is 14 residues long. Germline-derived CDR1 and CDR2 are MNHEY and SVGAGI. Here the CDR3 reads CASSYLQGVYGYTF. The CDR3 nucleotides are TGTGCCAGCAGTTACTTACAGGGCGTCTATGGCTACACCTTC.

The V gene is TRBV4-3, the J gene TRBJ2-1; weak D call: TRBD2 (6 bases). CDR1 is LGHNA, CDR2 YSLEER, per germline. The V end was cut by 1 base, the J end by 2 bases, with 6 bases between. This CDR3 comprises 14 residues. CDR3 bases: TGCGCCAGCAGCCAAGCGGGGGCCTACAATGAGCAGTTCTTC. It translates to CASSQAGAYNEQFF.

The chain links TRBV5-1 to TRBJ1-5, with D uncertain. The CDR3 loop spans 17 amino acids. The germline V and J ends were trimmed by 0 bases and 2 bases, with 15 bases remaining between them. CDR1 SGHRS and CDR2 YFSETQ come from the germline V gene. CDR3 in DNA: TGCGCCAGCAGCTTGGGGCCCCTAGGTTATGGCAATCAGCCCCAGCATTTT. Protein sequence: CASSLGPLGYGNQPQHF.

The chain has TRBV28 and TRBJ2-6; 9 bases are a match to TRBD2. This CDR3 region has 17 residues. The germline V gene encodes CDR1 MDHEN and CDR2 SYDVKM. The CDR3: CAAHGSGGISGANVLTF. CDR3 sequence (DNA): TGTGCGGCGCACGGGAGCGGGGGGATCTCTGGGGCCAACGTCCTGACTTTC.

J is TRBJ2-1 and V is TRBV6-5; 7 bases fit TRBD1. The CDR3 sequence is 15 residues long. J gave up 5 bases and V 6 bases, and 10 bases lay outside the gene matches. From germline, CDR1 is MNHEY and CDR2 SVGAGI. This CDR3 reads CASSLQGKWDNEQFF. The CDR3 coding sequence is TGTGCCAGCAGCCTACAGGGGAAGTGGGACAATGAGCAGTTCTTC.

This clone was counted a single time. The chain links TRBV12-3 or TRBV12-4 to TRBJ1-2, with 10 bases matching TRBD1. The CDR3 consists of 13 residues. Unmatched junction bases numbered 4, after V lost 7 bases and J lost 5 bases. CDR3 in DNA: TGTGCCAGCACACTGGGACAGGGGTATGGCTACACCTTC. Protein sequence: CASTLGQGYGYTF.

The genes are TRBV5-1 and TRBJ1-1; D unclear. The CDR3 consists of 13 residues. CDR1 SGHRS and CDR2 YFSETQ come from the germline V gene. V lost 5 bases to trimming and J lost 1 base, with 9 bases between them. The CDR3 region is CASRKERNTEAFF. DNA of the CDR3: TGCGCCAGCAGAAAGGAGCGGAACACTGAAGCTTTCTTT.

This chain connects TRBV4-1 to TRBJ1-5, with 7 positions matching TRBD1. Germline V CDR1 and CDR2: MGHRA, YSYEKL. This CDR3 spans 17 amino acids. V shed 0 bases and J 1 base; nucleotides not matched to a gene: 6. CDR3: CASSQEGGTDSNQPQHF. The CDR3 DNA follows: TGCGCCAGCAGCCAAGAAGGGGGGACAGACAGCAATCAGCCCCAGCATTTT.

CDR3 amino acids: CASSLSFGGTDTQYF. The CDR3 DNA reads TGTGCCAGCAGCTTGAGTTTCGGAGGCACAGATACGCAGTATTTT. V and J are TRBV5-4 and TRBJ2-3; D call uncertain. The CDR3 runs 15 residues. The V gene's germline CDR1 is SGHNT and CDR2 YYREEE (reference sequence). V gave up 1 base and J gave up 1 base, with 10 bases separating them.

CDR3 amino acids: CASARQGSNQPQHF. CDR3 nucleotide sequence: TGTGCCAGCGCCAGACAGGGGAGCAATCAGCCCCAGCATTTT. The chain recombines TRBV28 with TRBJ1-5; 8 bases align to TRBD1. CDR3 size: 14 residues. Losses at the gene ends were 8 bases for V and 1 base for J; bases not matched to a gene: 4. Germline lookup yields CDR1 MDHEN and CDR2 SYDVKM.

The chain joins TRBV4-2 to TRBJ1-5, with D maybe TRBD1 (6 bases). The V and J ends lost 2 bases and 5 bases respectively, with 10 bases between them. Germline V lookup: CDR1 LGHNA, CDR2 YNFKEQ. The CDR3 runs 14 residues. In DNA, the CDR3 is TGTGCCAGCAGCCAAACAGGGCTGTATCAGCCCCAGCATTTT. As protein: CASSQTGLYQPQHF.

The chain uses TRBV19 and TRBJ2-1, with D unresolved. Germline V CDR1 and CDR2: LNHDA, SQIVND (reference sequence). The CDR3 has 12 amino acids. Trimming stripped 3 bases from V and 7 bases from J, with 7 bases between. The CDR3 is CASSIKQNEQFF. The CDR3 coding sequence is TGTGCCAGTAGTATCAAACAGAATGAGCAGTTCTTC. The full variable domain, rest sourced from reference TRBV19 and TRBJ2-1, is DGGITQSPKYLFRKEGQNVTLSCEQNLNHDAMYWYRQDPGQGLRLIYYSQIVNDFQKGDIAEGYSVSREKKESFPLTVTSAQKNPTAFYLCASSIKQNEQFFGPGTRLTVL.

This chain links TRBV27 with TRBJ1-2; 8 bases match TRBD1. Germline V CDR1 and CDR2: MNHEY, SMNVEV (reference sequence). The J segment lost 4 bases and the V segment lost 4 bases, leaving 11 bases of the junction unmatched. The CDR3 sequence is 16 residues long. The CDR3 region is CASSSTGTGIFYGYTF. The CDR3 region has the DNA TGTGCCAGCAGTTCTACCGGGACAGGTATATTCTATGGCTACACCTTC.

This clone has a handful of counts. The CDR3 sequence is CASSLWGQTEAFF. The DNA for the CDR3 is TGTGCCAGCAGTTTGTGGGGGCAAACTGAAGCTTTCTTT. The chain combines TRBV12-3 or TRBV12-4 with TRBJ1-1; a possible D gene is TRBD1 (6 bases). The V end lost 3 bases, the J end lost 5 bases, and 10 bases lay between the germline ends. The CDR3 is 13 amino acids.